The sequence of this T cell receptor beta chain was determined in a study of blood T cell repertoires in COVID-19. Study summary: COVID-19 samples collected from the United States, Italy and Spain covered acute and convalescent phases. PBMCs, B-cell-depleted T cells, or T cells provided the cDNA or gDNA that made up the material.

Here immunoSEQ multiplex PCR was the method, and the copy in TCRdb shows in-frame clones only, minus some. The table includes 200,000 to 250,000 clones, around 87% detected once. Germline V gene sequence: CDR1 MNHEY, CDR2 SMNVEV (reference sequence). With 8 bases clipped from V and 11 bases from J, the junction kept 15 bases outside the gene matches. CDR3 length equals 15 residues. Those enrolled in Seattle joined during active infection and were followed longitudinally afterward. The J gene is TRBJ1-6, the V gene TRBV27; 7 nucleotides agree with TRBD1. Specimen: peripheral blood. The sequence was collected from a woman in her fifties or sixties with COVID-19, enrolled during active disease. The CDR3 bases are TGTGCCAGCGGCGAGGGAGTCGAGGGGGCGACACCCCTCCACTTT. It yields the protein CASGEGVEGATPLHF.